This T cell receptor beta chain was captured in a study of shared clonotypes between healthy human individuals. Overall study context: Donors had three CD4 naive, three CD4 memory, two CD8 naive and one CD8 memory plate apiece. Regarding the study as a whole: Clonotypes shared by all four donors outscored non-shared clonotypes in generation probability. Compared with memory subsets, naive subsets generally had larger estimated richness.

Concerning this clone itself: Its specificity is unknown. An end of the junction does not agree with germline; a read error may underlie this.

The CDR3 runs to 15 residues. Sequencing used immunoSEQ multiplex PCR; TCRdb keeps in-frame clones, though not all of them. Altogether approximately 2.5 million clones are present, 90% to 95% being singletons, with the ten largest covering 0.36%. V gene TRBV5-3 combines with J gene TRBJ1-1, with a tentative D call TRBD1 (5 bases). TRBV5-3 qualifies as an ORF whose function is uncertain. The receptor was isolated from a man younger than 35 in good health. Some clones in this sample may be carry-over from other donors' samples. Sequenced input: naive CD4+ T cells from PBMCs. Subset reported: CD45RA+ positively selected. The CDR3 DNA sequence: TGTGCCAGCAGCTTGTGGGGACTCGGCTGGACTGAAGCTTTCTTT. Translating it yields CASSLWGLGWTEAFF.